In this sample, the clone carrying this T cell receptor beta chain turned up many times. Its antigen is undetermined. TCRdb re-derived calls from the RT-PCR reads in MiXCR, one entry per CDR3 protein. The sample includes 750,000 to 850,000 distinct CDR3 sequences, around 18% of them seen just once. The data stem from a study of response to subunit inactivated influenza vaccine. General observations from the study: Authors suggested few new T cells are recruited by each seasonal influenza vaccination.

The specimen comprised PBMCs from blood, sampled more than 4 days after vaccination. The sequence derives from a man in his fifties who received an inactivated influenza vaccine.

The DNA of the CDR3 is TGTGCCAGCAGTTTACGGGGAACTGGGGCCAACGTCCTGACTTTC. This encodes CASSLRGTGANVLTF. The chain carries TRBV12-3 or TRBV12-4 and TRBJ2-6, with D possibly being TRBD2 (5 bases). The CDR3 covers 15 residues. V lost 2 bases to trimming and J lost 2 bases, with 7 bases between them.